Listed below are T cell receptor beta chains from one sample, sequenced in a study of T cell repertoires in aging, cancer and after chemotherapy. TCRdb analysed the multiplex PCR reads with MiXCR anew, one entry per CDR3 protein. The sample consists of just over 1,000 distinct CDR3 sequences, roughly 89% of them appearing once. Sequenced material: blood. These receptors were obtained from a human donor with a solid tumor. Each CDR3 is given without its conserved first and last residue. The D gene is left open where the match is weak.

D,V,CDR3
NA,TRBV6-1,ASSDAAGHGTDTQY
NA,TRBV30,AWSARGGGELF
NA,TRBV6-5,ASSYSPHREGSSPLH
NA,TRBV15,ATSRAAGGADNGYT
NA,TRBV29-1,SVQATGEKLF
NA,TRBV6-5,ASRTGGLHRELF
NA,TRBV6-5,ASRLRETYGYT
NA,TRBV11-3,ASSAPRRNTGELF
NA,TRBV19,ASSEQVREKLF
NA,TRBV6-6,ASSYSIRTMNGELF
TRBD2,TRBV6-6,ASSYTDLRLAGSTDTQY
NA,TRBV19,ASSRTGYEQY
NA,TRBV19,ASSIVPSGNTQY
TRBD1,TRBV18,ASSPRQGTYEQY
TRBD1,TRBV19,ASSILPGQGYEQF
TRBD2,TRBV20-1,SARALAGDSYEQY
TRBD1,TRBV30,AWSVQGNEKLF
NA,TRBV19,ASSLTGSSYEQY
NA,TRBV4-3,ASSQVYGASPTEEQY
NA,TRBV30,AWSVGGNQPQH
TRBD2,TRBV30,AWSVGLAGGETQY
NA,TRBV19,ASSTPSTRGSSEQF
NA,TRBV19,ASSMVFTDTQY
NA,TRBV29-1,SVGGGGQPQH
NA,TRBV29-1,SVVDSNYGYT
TRBD1,TRBV12-3/TRBV12-4,ASSLSGGQRTGGVRYKQY
NA,TRBV29-1,SGGGQQAF
TRBD2,TRBV5-6,ASSYLAGPDYEQF
NA,TRBV6-5,ASREAPHPTDTQY
NA,TRBV20-1,SAPRQGDEQY
NA,TRBV5-6,ASSVTGGGNQPQH
NA,TRBV27,ASSHRDSNQPQH
TRBD1,TRBV19,ASSRGGGNQPQH
NA,TRBV19,ASSTSPGDTQY
TRBD1,TRBV19,ASSPATGVNEKLF
NA,TRBV4-2,ASSQDTGQSGNQPQH
NA,TRBV5-6,ASSTGWDESYGYT
NA,TRBV4-3,ASSQSPRAGYT
NA,TRBV20-1,SAAPIFDRTQETQY
TRBD1,TRBV29-1,SVESGGQGPLRQY